Sequencing of this T cell receptor (beta chain) was carried out in a study of blood T cell repertoires in COVID-19. Clones were read by immunoSEQ multiplex PCR, and TCRdb kept only the in-frame ones, dropping some. The data hold about 200,000 clones, with 85% observed a single time. Participant-given clinical history determined each cohort assignment. Germline assignment: CDR1 GTSNPN and CDR2 SVGIG (reference sequence). Trimming pared 2 bases from V and 4 bases from J, leaving 21 bases between. CDR3 size: 18 residues. V usage is TRBV30 and J usage is TRBJ1-6; D unclear. Sequenced material: PBMCs or T cells enriched from blood (not recorded which). This receptor was taken from a man aged 40-49 years who had recovered from COVID-19. CDR3 loop: CAWSNMGSRLDYNSPLHF. The DNA of the CDR3 is TGTGCCTGGAGTAATATGGGCAGCCGCCTCGATTATAATTCACCCCTCCACTTT.